A selection of T cell receptor beta chains follows, all from one sample in a study of monozygotic twins with inflammatory bowel disease. TCRdb re-called the 5' RACE reads and catalogs CDR3 proteins one per entry, DNA excluded. This sample contains approximately 100,000 distinct CDR3 sequences. The sequencing input was blood. The receptor set was obtained from a human donor with ulcerative colitis or Crohn's disease, or a healthy co-twin of an affected twin (not recorded which). Each CDR3 is given with its conserved first and last residue.

v_gene,j_gene,CDR3aa
TRBV5-1,TRBJ2-7,CASNAGAYEQYF
TRBV7-2,TRBJ2-2,CASSLDGWGNTGELFF
TRBV7-2,TRBJ1-1,CASSLATGRGHTEAFF
TRBV15,TRBJ2-7,CATSRDRARAEQYF
TRBV5-6,TRBJ1-2,CASSSTGAGRDTF
TRBV10-3,TRBJ1-1,CAISQPGPGGTEAFF
TRBV20-1,TRBJ2-3,CSARDAGDSTDTQYF
TRBV24-1,TRBJ1-2,CATSDRTVYGYTF
TRBV20-1,TRBJ1-5,CSAREGGRQPQHF
TRBV27,TRBJ2-7,CASSPGTVHEQYF
TRBV15,TRBJ1-5,CATSLGNTGNQPQHF
TRBV24-1,TRBJ2-3,CATSETGTGESDTQYF
TRBV5-1,TRBJ2-2,CASSLGATNTGELFF
TRBV29-1,TRBJ2-5,CSVGKGAETQYF
TRBV5-1,TRBJ2-1,CASSLQGVSNEQFF
TRBV5-6,TRBJ1-1,CASSLVWGGRTEAFF
TRBV25-1,TRBJ2-7,CASSDLAGGHEQYF
TRBV29-1,TRBJ2-1,CSVEDRTGASNEQFF
TRBV5-6,TRBJ2-5,CASSYVGGQETQYF
TRBV6-2/TRBV6-3,TRBJ1-1,CASSFFSGRTEAFF
TRBV7-2,TRBJ1-6,CASRIPTGTNNSPLHF
TRBV7-9,TRBJ2-1,CASSFGNNEQFF
TRBV7-3,TRBJ2-1,CASSSAGGPYNEQFF
TRBV30,TRBJ2-3,CAWRRGGEDTQYF
TRBV15,TRBJ1-3,CATSSPLGKGRGDTIYF
TRBV20-1,TRBJ2-2,CSATSNTGELFF
TRBV6-1,TRBJ2-7,CASSSPSGGAYEQYF
TRBV7-9,TRBJ1-1,CASSLGEGRTEAFF